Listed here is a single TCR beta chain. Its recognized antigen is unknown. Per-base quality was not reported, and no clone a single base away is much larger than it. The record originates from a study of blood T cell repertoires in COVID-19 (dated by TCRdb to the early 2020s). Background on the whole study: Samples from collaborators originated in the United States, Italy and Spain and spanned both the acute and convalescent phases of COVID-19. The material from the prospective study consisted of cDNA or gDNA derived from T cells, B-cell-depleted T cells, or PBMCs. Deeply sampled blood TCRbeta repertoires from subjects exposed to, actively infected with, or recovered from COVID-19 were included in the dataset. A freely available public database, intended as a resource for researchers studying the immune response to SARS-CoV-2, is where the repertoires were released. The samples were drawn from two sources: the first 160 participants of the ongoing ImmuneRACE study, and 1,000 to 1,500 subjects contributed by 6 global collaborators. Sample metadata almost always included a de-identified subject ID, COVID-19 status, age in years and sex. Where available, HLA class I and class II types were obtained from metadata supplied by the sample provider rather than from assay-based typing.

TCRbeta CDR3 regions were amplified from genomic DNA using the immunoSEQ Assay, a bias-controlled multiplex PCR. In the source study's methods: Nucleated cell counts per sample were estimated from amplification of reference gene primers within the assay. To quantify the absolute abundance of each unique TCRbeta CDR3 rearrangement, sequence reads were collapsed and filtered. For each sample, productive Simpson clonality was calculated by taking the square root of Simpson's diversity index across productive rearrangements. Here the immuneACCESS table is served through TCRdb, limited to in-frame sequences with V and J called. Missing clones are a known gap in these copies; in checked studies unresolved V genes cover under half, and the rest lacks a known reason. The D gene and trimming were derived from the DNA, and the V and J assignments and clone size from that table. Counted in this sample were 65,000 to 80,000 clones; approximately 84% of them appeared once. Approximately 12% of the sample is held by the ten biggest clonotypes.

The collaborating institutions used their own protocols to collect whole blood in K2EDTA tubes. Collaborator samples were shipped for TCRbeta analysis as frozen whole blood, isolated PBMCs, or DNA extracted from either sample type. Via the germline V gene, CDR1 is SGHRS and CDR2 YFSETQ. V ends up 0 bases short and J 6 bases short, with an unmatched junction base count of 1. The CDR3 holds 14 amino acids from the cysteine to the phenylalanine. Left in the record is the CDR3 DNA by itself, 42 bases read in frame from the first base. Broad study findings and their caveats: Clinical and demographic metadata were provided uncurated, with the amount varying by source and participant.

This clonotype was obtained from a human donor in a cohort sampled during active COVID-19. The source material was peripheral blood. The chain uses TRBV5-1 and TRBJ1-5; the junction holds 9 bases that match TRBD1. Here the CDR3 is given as CASSLEGQGQPQHF. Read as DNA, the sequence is TGCGCCAGCAGCTTGGAGGGACAGGGTCAGCCCCAGCATTTT.